Shown below are 30 T cell receptor beta chains from a single sample sequenced in a study of shared clonotypes between healthy human individuals. The table came from immunoSEQ multiplex PCR; TCRdb's copy has only in-frame clones and leaves some out. The sample carries some 2 million clones, approximately 95% recorded once. The specimen sequenced was naive CD4+ T cells sorted from blood. Described subset: CD45RA+ positively selected. These receptors all stem from a man aged 18 to 30 in good health.

The genes are TRBV6-5 and TRBJ1-1; TRBD1 might be the D (5 bases). V dropped 4 bases and J dropped 3 bases, with 15 bases sitting between them. The CDR3 contains 15 residues. Germline V gene data show CDR1 as MNHEY and CDR2 as SVGAGI. This CDR3 reads CASSFQRRGDTEAFF. The CDR3 DNA is TGTGCCAGCAGTTTCCAGCGGAGGGGAGACACTGAAGCTTTCTTT.

V usage is TRBV6-1 and J usage is TRBJ1-4; D is ambiguous. The ends were cut back, 2 bases at V and 7 bases at J, with 8 bases in the middle. CDR3 length equals 13 residues. The germline gives CDR1 MNHNS, CDR2 SASEGT. CDR3 amino acids: CASSETGGEKLFF. CDR3 coding DNA: TGTGCCAGCAGTGAAACGGGCGGTGAAAAACTGTTTTTT.

J is TRBJ2-7 and V is TRBV27; 9 bases are a match to TRBD1. V lost 5 bases and J lost 6; bases outside the gene matches: 8. Looked up from germline, CDR1 is MNHEY and CDR2 is SMNVEV (reference sequence). The CDR3 extends over 14 amino acids. CDR3 region: CASSVYRGPIEQYF. CDR3 nucleotide sequence: TGTGCCAGCAGTGTATACAGGGGGCCCATCGAGCAGTACTTC.

V gene TRBV30 combines with J gene TRBJ1-2, with a tentative D call TRBD1 (6 bases). Looked up from germline, CDR1 is GTSNPN and CDR2 is SVGIG (reference sequence). The CDR3 runs to 16 residues. V was trimmed by 2 bases and J by 2 bases, leaving 18 bases between them. DNA of the CDR3: TGTGCCTGGAGTCCTCGAGGGACATCTAGAAACTATGGCTACACCTTC. Its protein product is CAWSPRGTSRNYGYTF.

The chain joins TRBV11-1 to TRBJ2-7, with TRBD2 as a possible D gene (5 bases). Germline assignment: CDR1 SGHAT and CDR2 FQDESV (reference sequence). This CDR3 has 17 residues. Trimming removed 0 bases from V and 1 base from J, with 16 bases in between. CDR3: CASSLAAEARFSYEQYF. CDR3 DNA sequence: TGTGCCAGCAGCTTAGCTGCGGAGGCCAGATTTTCCTACGAGCAGTACTTC.

The genes are TRBV27 and TRBJ1-4, with D hard to call. With 5 bases removed from V and 4 bases from J, the gap between germline ends came to 14 bases. CDR1 is MNHEY, CDR2 SMNVEV, per germline (reference sequence). The CDR3 loop spans 15 amino acids. The CDR3 loop reads CASSLRWQVNEKLFF. CDR3 coding DNA: TGTGCCAGCAGTCTCCGATGGCAGGTTAATGAAAAACTGTTTTTT.

V usage is TRBV2 and J usage is TRBJ2-5; 11 nucleotides match TRBD2. Germline V lookup: CDR1 SNHLY, CDR2 FYNNEI. J gave up 7 bases and V 1 base, and 11 bases lay outside the gene matches. CDR3 length: 17 amino acids. For the CDR3, the DNA is TGTGCCAGCAGTGAAGGGGCTAGCGGGGGGCCCCAGGGGACCCAGTACTTC. Translating it yields CASSEGASGGPQGTQYF.

The chain recombines TRBV27 with TRBJ1-6; possibly TRBD1 for D (5 bases). This CDR3 spans 16 amino acids. V lost 6 bases and J 9 bases, leaving 21 bases between the germline ends. CDR1 MNHEY and CDR2 SMNVEV come from the germline V gene (reference sequence). The CDR3 loop reads CASSRQSQGWGSPLHF. Here the CDR3 DNA reads TGTGCCAGCAGCCGGCAATCGCAGGGTTGGGGTTCACCCCTCCACTTT.

The chain couples TRBV15 to TRBJ2-2, with D maybe TRBD1 (7 bases). Trimming removed 0 bases from V and 7 bases from J, with 18 bases in between. CDR1 and CDR2 (germline): LNHNV, YYDKDF (reference sequence). The CDR3 extends over 17 amino acids. The CDR3 DNA sequence: TGTGCCACCAGCAGAGATTGGGGCGGGACAGACGTCGGGGAGCTGTTTTTT. As protein: CATSRDWGGTDVGELFF.

As concerns this clone: The sample contains more than one DNA sequence encoding this CDR3. The CDR3 here is CASSSRDEQFF. The CDR3 coding sequence is TGTGCCAGCTCATCAAGGGATGAGCAGTTCTTC. The genes are TRBV18 and TRBJ2-1, with D hard to call. CDR1 is KGHSH, CDR2 LQKENI, per germline. The CDR3 has 11 residues. V was cut by 5 bases and J by 8 bases, with 7 bases left in between.

The gene calls are TRBV18 and TRBJ2-1; D gene uncertain. Trimming cost V 0 bases and J 6 bases, with 6 bases left between them. The germline V gene has CDR1 KGHSH and CDR2 LQKENI. There are 13 residues in the CDR3. Here the CDR3 DNA reads TGTGCCAGCTCACCACCAGGGATCAATGAGCAGTTCTTC. Protein product: CASSPPGINEQFF. Full variable domain (remainder filled in from reference TRBV18 and TRBJ2-1): NAGVMQNPRHLVRRRGQEARLRCSPMKGHSHVYWYRQLPEEGLKFMVYLQKENIIDESGMPKERFSAEFPKEGPSILRIQQVVRGDSAAYFCASSPPGINEQFFGPGTRLTVL.

This rearrangement joins TRBV21-1 to TRBJ2-3; the table calls TRBD1, which could not be checked here. TRBV21-1 is assigned pseudogene status. This CDR3 is 17 amino acids long. The CDR3 here is CASSKETGTGATDTQYF. DNA for the CDR3: TGTGCCAGCAGCAAAGAGACAGGGACAGGGGCCACAGATACGCAGTATTTT.

The J gene is TRBJ2-2, the V gene TRBV14; 7 nucleotides agree with TRBD1. Per the germline V gene, CDR1 is SGHDN and CDR2 is FVKESK. The CDR3 contains 16 residues. Trimming took 2 bases from V and 7 from J; bases not matched to a gene: 10. CDR3 loop: CASSQSGLQGVGELFF. Written as DNA, the CDR3 is TGTGCCAGCAGCCAATCAGGACTCCAGGGGGTCGGGGAGCTGTTTTTT.

The chain joins TRBV5-4 to TRBJ2-3; D is perhaps TRBD2 (5 bases). Germline values: CDR1 SGHNT, CDR2 YYREEE (reference sequence). V was shortened by 3 bases and J by 0 bases, with 20 bases between the two germline ends. This CDR3 is 18 amino acids long. CDR3 sequence reads: CASSSVGFSESSTDTQYF. The CDR3 DNA reads TGTGCCAGCAGCTCAGTAGGATTTAGCGAGTCTAGCACAGATACGCAGTATTTT.

The chain carries TRBV14 and TRBJ1-1, with D perhaps matching TRBD1 (6 bases). The V end was cut by 2 bases, the J end by 5 bases, with 18 bases between. CDR1 and CDR2 (germline): SGHDN, FVKESK. CDR3 length: 16 amino acids. CDR3 region: CASSQFSDRRGTEAFF. CDR3 DNA: TGTGCCAGCAGCCAATTTAGTGACAGGCGTGGGACTGAAGCTTTCTTT. The full variable domain, in which reference TRBV14 and TRBJ1-1 provide the parts outside the CDR3, is EAGVTQFPSHSVIEKGQTVTLRCDPISGHDNLYWYRRVMGKEIKFLLHFVKESKQDESGMPNNRFLAERTGGTYSTLKVQPAELEDSGVYFCASSQFSDRRGTEAFFGQGTRLTVV.

This chain uses TRBV5-4 with TRBJ2-4, with a possible D match to TRBD2 (5 bases). V dropped 2 bases and J dropped 3 bases, with 9 bases sitting between them. The CDR3 has 14 residues. In germline, CDR1 is SGHNT, CDR2 YYREEE (reference sequence). CDR3 in DNA: TGTGCCAGCAGCTTTGGAGCGGTCAAAAACATTCAGTACTTC. Its protein product is CASSFGAVKNIQYF.

This sequence joins TRBV6-5 and TRBJ1-5, with 9 bases identical to TRBD1. Germline CDR1 is MNHEY and CDR2 is SVGAGI. The trim removed 6 bases at V and 5 bases at J, leaving 8 bases unmatched. This CDR3 region has 15 residues. The CDR3 region is CASSDDRGWDQPQHF. CDR3 nucleotide sequence: TGTGCCAGCAGCGACGACAGGGGGTGGGATCAGCCCCAGCATTTT.

As concerns this clone: One end of the junction fails to match germline, which may point to a read error. V and J are TRBV6-1 and TRBJ1-5; 7 bases fit TRBD1. This CDR3 contains 14 residues. In germline, CDR1 is MNHNS, CDR2 SASEGT. Here the CDR3 DNA reads TGTGCCAGCAGAGAAGGGACAGCAGGTCAGCCCCAGCATTTT. Translating gives CASREGTAGQPQHF.

The chain combines TRBV28 with TRBJ1-3; 9 bases are shared with TRBD1. The CDR3 is made up of 14 amino acids. Unmatched junction bases numbered 7, after V lost 9 bases and J lost 4 bases. The V gene's germline CDR1 is MDHEN and CDR2 SYDVKM. Here the CDR3 reads CASRTGASGNTIYF. The CDR3 DNA follows: TGTGCCAGTCGGACAGGGGCCTCCGGAAACACCATATATTTT.

This clone has a single count. The V gene is TRBV5-1, the J gene TRBJ2-2; TRBD1 is a possible D gene (6 bases). V was shortened by 2 bases and J by 1 base, with 12 bases between the two germline ends. This CDR3 is built from 16 residues. CDR1 is SGHRS and CDR2 is YFSETQ in the germline V gene. Here the CDR3 DNA reads TGCGCCAGCAGCTTTTTCGGGGACAAGAACACCGGGGAGCTGTTTTTT. This codes for CASSFFGDKNTGELFF.

The chain links TRBV25-1 to TRBJ1-1; D gene uncertain. Germline V gene sequence: CDR1 MGHDK, CDR2 SYGVNS. This CDR3 spans 14 amino acids. The V end lost 4 bases, the J end lost 0 bases, and 9 bases lay between the germline ends. The CDR3 sequence: CASSGRPMNTEAFF. Here the CDR3 DNA reads TGTGCCAGCAGTGGACGACCCATGAACACTGAAGCTTTCTTT.

The V gene is TRBV7-9, the J gene TRBJ2-3, with 7 bases identical to TRBD1. The length of the CDR3 is 14 residues. V lost 4 bases, J lost 2 bases, and 3 bases stayed unmatched. Germline V gene sequence: CDR1 SEHNR, CDR2 FQNEAQ (reference sequence). The CDR3 DNA reads as TGTGCCAGCAGCTACGGGACAGACACAGATACGCAGTATTTT. Its protein is CASSYGTDTDTQYF.

Here the CDR3 reads CASSRYHSGREQYF. The CDR3 bases are TGTGCCAGCAGCCGATACCATAGCGGGCGAGAGCAGTACTTC. V usage is TRBV28 and J usage is TRBJ2-7; 7 positions match TRBD2. The V segment lost 6 bases and the J segment 7 bases; nucleotides outside the gene matches: 12. The CDR3 spans 14 residues. Germline CDR1 is MDHEN and CDR2 is SYDVKM.

The rearrangement uses TRBV9 and TRBJ2-3; the D gene could be TRBD1 or TRBD2 (6 bases each). The germline V gene has CDR1 SGDLS and CDR2 YYNGEE. Deletions cut 4 bases from V and 1 base from J, with 16 bases between. The CDR3 extends over 16 amino acids. The CDR3 loop reads CASSLREGGRTDTQYF. CDR3 in DNA: TGTGCCAGCAGCCTCCGCGAGGGGGGCCGCACAGATACGCAGTATTTT.

DNA for the CDR3: TGTGCTAGTGGTTTTCCCACCGCAGGGGATAGTCGCTACACCTTC. Amino acid sequence: CASGFPTAGDSRYTF. The genes are TRBV12-5 and TRBJ1-2; tentative D call: TRBD1 (6 bases). The V gene lost 3 bases and the J gene lost 9 bases, with 20 bases spanning the gap. The V gene's germline CDR1 is LGHNT and CDR2 FRNRAP. CDR3 length: 15 amino acids. The complete variable domain, with remaining parts taken from reference TRBV12-5 and TRBJ1-2, reads DARVTQTPRHKVTEMGQEVTMRCQPILGHNTVFWYRQTMMQGLELLAYFRNRAPLDDSGMPKDRFSAEMPDATLATLKIQPSEPRDSAVYFCASGFPTAGDSRYTFGSGTRLTVV.

This clone was found a few times. The chain joins TRBV28 to TRBJ1-1; D gene unclear. The CDR3 contains 10 residues. The germline V gene encodes CDR1 MDHEN and CDR2 SYDVKM. Trimming cost V 7 bases and J 1 base, with 1 base left between them. DNA of the CDR3: TGTGCCAGCACGAACACTGAAGCTTTCTTT. Translation: CASTNTEAFF. Drawing the rest from reference TRBV28 and TRBJ1-1, the complete variable domain is DVKVTQSSRYLVKRTGEKVFLECVQDMDHENMFWYRQDPGLGLRLIYFSYDVKMKEKGDIPEGYSVSREKKERFSLILESASTNQTSMYLCASTNTEAFFGQGTRLTVV.

The chain uses TRBV2 and TRBJ2-1; 9 bases agree with TRBD1. From germline, CDR1 is SNHLY and CDR2 FYNNEI. The CDR3 totals 13 residues. Losses at the gene ends were 6 bases for V and 8 bases for J; bases not matched to a gene: 5. The DNA of the CDR3 is TGTGCCAGCAGGGGGGACAGGGTGTATGAGCAGTTCTTC. It translates to CASRGDRVYEQFF.

The V and J genes are TRBV7-2 and TRBJ1-2; 9 bases are a match to TRBD1. Looked up from germline, CDR1 is SGHTA and CDR2 is FQGNSA. J gave up 10 bases and V 5 bases, and 11 bases lay outside the gene matches. The CDR3 sequence is 14 residues long. CDR3 loop: CASSTRTGEVDYTF. The CDR3 coding sequence is TGTGCCAGCAGCACGAGGACAGGGGAGGTTGACTACACCTTC.

V is TRBV15 and J is TRBJ2-5; 7 bases fit TRBD2. After removal of 0 bases from V and 5 bases from J, the junction contained 9 bases not matched to a gene. The CDR3 is made up of 16 amino acids. CDR1 and CDR2 (germline): LNHNV, YYDKDF (reference sequence). This CDR3 reads CATSRDHGGGTETQYF. CDR3 coding DNA: TGTGCCACCAGCAGAGATCACGGCGGGGGTACGGAGACCCAGTACTTC. Based on the CDR3 plus reference TRBV15 and TRBJ2-5, the full variable domain is DAMVIQNPRYQVTQFGKPVTLSCSQTLNHNVMYWYQQKSSQAPKLLFHYYDKDFNNEADTPDNFQSRRPNTSFCFLDIRSPGLGDTAMYLCATSRDHGGGTETQYFGPGTRLLVL.

The CDR3 protein is CASSVGGREAQYF. In DNA, the CDR3 is TGTGCCAGCAGCGTAGGGGGTCGGGAGGCCCAGTACTTC. The chain couples TRBV9 to TRBJ2-5; 7 positions agree with TRBD2. The length of the CDR3 is 13 residues. V lost 0 bases, J lost 9 bases, and 5 bases stayed unmatched. CDR1 and CDR2 from the germline V gene are SGDLS and YYNGEE.